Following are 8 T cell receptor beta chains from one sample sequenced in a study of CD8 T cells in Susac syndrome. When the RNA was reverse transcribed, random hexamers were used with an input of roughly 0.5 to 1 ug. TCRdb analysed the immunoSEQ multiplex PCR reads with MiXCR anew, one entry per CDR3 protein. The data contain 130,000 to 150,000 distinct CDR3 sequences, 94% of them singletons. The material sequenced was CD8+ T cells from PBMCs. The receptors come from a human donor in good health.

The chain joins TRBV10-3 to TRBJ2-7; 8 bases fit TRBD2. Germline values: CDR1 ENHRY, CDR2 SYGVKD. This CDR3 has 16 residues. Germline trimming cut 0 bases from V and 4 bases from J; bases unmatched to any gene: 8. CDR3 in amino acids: CAISESRGLVNYEQYF. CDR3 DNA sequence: TGTGCCATCAGTGAGTCGCGGGGACTAGTTAATTACGAGCAGTACTTC.

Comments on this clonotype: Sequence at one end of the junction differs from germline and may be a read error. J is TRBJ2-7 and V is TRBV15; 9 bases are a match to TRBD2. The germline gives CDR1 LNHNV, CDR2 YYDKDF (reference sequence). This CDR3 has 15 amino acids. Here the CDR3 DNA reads TGTGCCACCAGCGGAGATAGCGGGGGCTCCTACGAGCAGTACTTC. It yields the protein CATSGDSGGSYEQYF.

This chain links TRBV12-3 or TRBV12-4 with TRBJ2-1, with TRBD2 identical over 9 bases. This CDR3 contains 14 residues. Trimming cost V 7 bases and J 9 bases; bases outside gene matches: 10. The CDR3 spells CASTLAGSLGEQFF. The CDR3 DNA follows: TGTGCCAGCACTCTAGCGGGAAGTTTGGGTGAGCAGTTCTTC.

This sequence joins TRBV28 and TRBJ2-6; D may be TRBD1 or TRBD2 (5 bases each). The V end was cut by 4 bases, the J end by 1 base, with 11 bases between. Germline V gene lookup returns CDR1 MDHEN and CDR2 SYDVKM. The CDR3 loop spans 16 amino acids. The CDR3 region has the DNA TGTGCCAGCAGTTCTGAGGGGTTATCTGGGGCCAACGTCCTGACTTTC. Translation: CASSSEGLSGANVLTF.

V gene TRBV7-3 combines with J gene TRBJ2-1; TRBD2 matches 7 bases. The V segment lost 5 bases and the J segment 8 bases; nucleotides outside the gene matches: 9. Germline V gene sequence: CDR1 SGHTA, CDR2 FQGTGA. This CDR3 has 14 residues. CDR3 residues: CASSPNWEGHEQFF. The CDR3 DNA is TGTGCCAGCAGCCCGAATTGGGAGGGACATGAGCAGTTCTTC.

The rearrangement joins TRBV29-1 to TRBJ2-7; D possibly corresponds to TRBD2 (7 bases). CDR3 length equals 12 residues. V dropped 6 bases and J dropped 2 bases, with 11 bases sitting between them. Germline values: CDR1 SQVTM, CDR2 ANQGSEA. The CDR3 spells CSVDGGPYEQYF. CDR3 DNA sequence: TGCAGCGTCGACGGGGGGCCCTACGAGCAGTACTTC.

The CDR3 reads CASSTPGREYEQYF. In DNA, the CDR3 is TGTGCCAGCAGTACTCCCGGGAGGGAGTACGAGCAGTACTTC. The rearrangement uses TRBV6-5 and TRBJ2-7, with 8 bases fitting TRBD2. The germline V gene has CDR1 MNHEY and CDR2 SVGAGI. V was pared by 5 bases and J by 4 bases, with 7 bases of the junction left unmatched. CDR3 length: 14 amino acids.

The CDR3 bases are TGTGCCAGCAGGACCCTGGGCGGGGAGCTGTTTTTT. It specifies CASRTLGGELFF. The chain employs TRBV7-8 and TRBJ2-2; the D is unclear. The germline V gene has CDR1 SGHVS and CDR2 FQNEAQ. The V end was cut by 6 bases, the J end by 7 bases, with 9 bases between. The CDR3 runs 12 residues.